The 17 T cell receptor beta chains below come from one sample, sequenced in a study of T-cell reconstitution after alpha-beta-depleted transplantation in children. Library preparation (for TCRbeta) was performed with unique molecular identifiers. TCRdb called the PCR reads again in MiXCR, with one record for every CDR3 protein. Among some 240,000 distinct CDR3 sequences listed, around 13% were seen once. Sequences were derived from PBMCs from the stem cell graft donor, sampled from the stem cell graft. Receptor source: a human donor who donated a stem cell graft to a child with acute lymphoblastic leukemia.

This clonotype occurred many times. The CDR3, as DNA: TGTGCCTACCGGGACGTCCTAACCGGGGAGCTGTTTTTT. The encoded protein is CAYRDVLTGELFF. V gene TRBV6-1 combines with J gene TRBJ2-2; either TRBD1 or TRBD2 may fit D (5 bases each). Germline CDR1 and CDR2: MNHNS and SASEGT. The CDR3 length is 13 residues. The V and J ends lost 11 bases and 5 bases respectively, with 15 bases between them.

In regard to this clonotype: This may stem from a read error, because a much larger clone lies one nucleotide away. J is TRBJ2-7 and V is TRBV7-6; 8 bases map to TRBD2. After removal of 3 bases from V and 5 bases from J, the junction contained 6 bases not matched to a gene. The germline gives CDR1 SGHVS, CDR2 FNYEAQ. This CDR3 has 14 residues. CDR3 in DNA: TGTGCCAGCAGCTTGGGGACTAGTATGAACGAGCAGTACTTC. Its protein product is CASSLGTSMNEQYF.

This clonotype showed up just once. A much larger clonotype is one base distant, so this may be a read error. The rearrangement joins TRBV15 to TRBJ2-1; D gene unclear. The length of the CDR3 is 14 residues. CDR1 LNHNV and CDR2 YYDKDF come from the germline V gene (reference sequence). CDR3 sequence: CATSRDRTSHERFF. As DNA, the CDR3 is TGTGCCACCAGCAGAGATCGAACATCCCATGAGCGGTTCTTC.

This clonotype has only a few counts. The V gene is TRBV20-1, the J gene TRBJ1-2; D not resolved. The CDR3 is 13 amino acids. Germline V lookup: CDR1 DFQATT, CDR2 SNEGSKA (reference sequence). V gave up 5 bases and J gave up 2 bases, with 12 bases separating them. CDR3 protein: CSASLQGNYGYTF. The CDR3 nucleotides are TGCAGTGCTTCCCTACAAGGAAACTATGGCTACACCTTC.

The sample holds a few counts of this clonotype. The chain carries TRBV14 and TRBJ2-1; weak D call: TRBD2 (5 bases). The germline gives CDR1 SGHDN, CDR2 FVKESK. The CDR3 has 16 residues. V lost 4 bases, J lost 8 bases, and 21 bases lay in between. CDR3 DNA: TGTGCCAGCAGCCTAACACTAGGGTCGTTTTCGTATGAGCAGTTCTTC. As protein: CASSLTLGSFSYEQFF.

This clonotype came up many times. The chain links TRBV20-1 to TRBJ2-6; D not resolved. The germline CDR1 and CDR2 sequences are DFQATT and SNEGSKA (reference sequence). The CDR3 sequence is 13 residues long. Trimming removed 3 bases at V and 1 base at J, with 4 bases between. CDR3 loop: CSASWSGANVLTF. CDR3 DNA sequence: TGCAGTGCTAGTTGGTCTGGGGCCAACGTCCTGACTTTC.

This clonotype occurred many times. The gene calls are TRBV10-3 and TRBJ1-1, with 9 bases matching TRBD1. From germline, CDR1 is ENHRY and CDR2 SYGVKD. This CDR3 is built from 14 residues. Trimming took 4 bases from V and 5 from J; bases not matched to a gene: 5. CDR3 loop: CAISAGTGRTEAFF. The CDR3 bases are TGTGCCATCAGTGCGGGGACAGGGAGGACTGAAGCTTTCTTT.

This clonotype was detected many times. The V gene is TRBV5-6, the J gene TRBJ2-7; possible D gene TRBD1, 5 bases. Germline lookup yields CDR1 SGHDT and CDR2 YYEEEE. V was pared by 4 bases and J by 5 bases, with 13 bases between. This CDR3 has 13 residues. In DNA form, the CDR3 reads TGTGCCAGCAGCCAGGGCCCAAGGGACGAGCAGTACTTC. It codes for CASSQGPRDEQYF.

Ten or more counts support this clonotype. The chain uses TRBV5-1 and TRBJ2-1, with TRBD2 identical over 8 bases. With V trimmed by 6 bases and J by 9 bases, 8 bases remained unmatched. Germline CDR1 SGHRS, CDR2 YFSETQ. There are 13 residues in the CDR3. In DNA form, the CDR3 reads TGCGCCAGCATCCAGCGGGAGACCGGTGAGCAGTTCTTC. This translates into CASIQRETGEQFF.

The sample holds many counts of this clonotype. This rearrangement joins TRBV29-1 to TRBJ1-4; 7 bases are shared with TRBD1. The CDR3 totals 11 residues. CDR1 is SQVTM, CDR2 ANQGSEA, per germline. V trimming: 7 bases; J trimming: 4 bases; junction bases outside the gene matches: 0. The CDR3 reads CSGQGNEKLFF. DNA for the CDR3: TGCAGCGGACAGGGTAATGAAAAACTGTTTTTT.

This clonotype was seen many times. CDR3 amino acids: CASSGRGARTEAFF. The CDR3 DNA reads as TGTGCCAGCAGTGGCAGGGGGGCAAGAACTGAAGCTTTCTTT. This chain links TRBV25-1 with TRBJ1-1, with TRBD1 matching over 7 bases. Germline-derived CDR1 and CDR2 are MGHDK and SYGVNS. The CDR3 length is 14 residues. V gave up 4 bases and J gave up 5 bases; unmatched junction bases: 7.

V is TRBV5-1 and J is TRBJ2-1; TRBD2 matches 12 bases. The V segment lost 4 bases and the J segment 8 bases; nucleotides outside the gene matches: 16. Germline V gives CDR1 SGHRS, CDR2 YFSETQ. The CDR3 totals 18 residues. CDR3 sequence reads: CASSTQGLAGRGTHEQFF. The CDR3 DNA reads as TGCGCCAGCAGCACACAGGGACTAGCGGGCCGGGGGACCCATGAGCAGTTCTTC.

The chain is built from TRBV6-1 and TRBJ1-1; D not certain. CDR3 size: 17 residues. Germline-derived CDR1 and CDR2 are MNHNS and SASEGT. The germline V and J ends were trimmed by 9 bases and 0 bases, with 23 bases remaining between them. CDR3 amino acids: CARGPVTLFQMNTEAFF. The CDR3 DNA follows: TGTGCCAGAGGACCGGTGACACTTTTTCAAATGAACACTGAAGCTTTCTTT.

Many counts were recorded for this clonotype. The V and J genes are TRBV12-3 or TRBV12-4 and TRBJ1-5; D remains ambiguous. This CDR3 has 13 amino acids. V was pared by 7 bases and J by 3 bases, with 10 bases between. CDR3 in DNA: TGTGCCAGCACCGCACAGCTCAATCAGCCCCAGCATTTT. Its translation: CASTAQLNQPQHF.

This clonotype occurred many times. This chain connects TRBV28 to TRBJ2-7; D not resolved. V was pared by 6 bases and J by 6 bases, with 9 bases between. This CDR3 has 11 amino acids. Germline-derived CDR1 and CDR2 are MDHEN and SYDVKM. CDR3 sequence (DNA): TGTGCCAGCAGCCCTCGACGCGAGCAGTACTTC. As protein: CASSPRREQYF.

The table lists this clonotype with many counts. The chain has TRBV29-1 and TRBJ2-4; D possibly corresponds to TRBD1 (6 bases). Germline V gene sequence: CDR1 SQVTM, CDR2 ANQGSEA. The CDR3 is 11 residues long. V was shortened by 7 bases and J by 7 bases, with 11 bases between the two germline ends. Here the CDR3 DNA reads TGCAGCGCAGGGGCTATGAACATTCAGTACTTC. The encoded protein is CSAGAMNIQYF.

This clonotype has more than one count but fewer than ten. The CDR3 reads CASSWGLAGTEVDNEQFF. For the CDR3, the DNA is TGTGCCAGCAGCTGGGGACTAGCGGGGACCGAGGTGGACAATGAGCAGTTCTTC. The chain uses TRBV5-6 and TRBJ2-1; 13 bases agree with TRBD2. The germline V gene encodes CDR1 SGHDT and CDR2 YYEEEE. This CDR3 comprises 18 residues. V lost 3 bases and J lost 5; bases outside the gene matches: 11.